These 6 T cell receptor beta chains originate from one sample sequenced in a study of T cell responses to AZD1222 COVID-19 vaccine (dated by TCRdb to 2020 to 2023). Per the publication, the time point label means: baseline before first vaccination. Taken with the paper, the label for treatment or condition translates to: meningococcal conjugate vaccine given as trial control. The library was built by means of the immunoSEQ multiplex PCR assay. TCRdb obtained this table from immuneACCESS and retained in-frame rearrangements with V and J assigned. These tables miss some clones; where compared with another copy, unresolved V genes account for less than half of the shortfall, and the remainder is unexplained. In all, the sample holds roughly 150,000 clones, and approximately 90% of those were seen once. The ten largest make up 3% to 4% of the sample. Material: peripheral blood, obtained on day 0 of MenACWY control vaccination. These receptor sequences come from an adult in good health.

In this sample, this clone turned up once. The chain employs TRBV27 and TRBJ2-7; maybe TRBD1 (7 bases). This CDR3 has 11 residues. The ends were cut back, 4 bases at V and 7 bases at J, with 8 bases in the middle. Germline V CDR1 and CDR2: MNHEY, SMNVEV (reference sequence). The CDR3 loop is CASSSGGEQYF. As DNA, the CDR3 is TGTGCCAGCAGTTCAGGGGGGGAGCAGTACTTC.

The chain uses TRBV19 and TRBJ1-3, with unresolved D. Germline V gene sequence: CDR1 LNHDA, CDR2 SQIVND (reference sequence). Between the trimmed V and J ends, which lost 2 bases and 0 bases, there was a span of 8 bases. The CDR3 is made up of 15 amino acids. The CDR3 DNA is TGTGCCAGTAGTATAAGAGCGATCTCTGGAAACACCATATATTTT. This encodes CASSIRAISGNTIYF.

The genes are TRBV7-8 and TRBJ2-1; D is perhaps TRBD2 (5 bases). The CDR3 totals 17 residues. V lost 5 bases and J lost 0, with 17 bases in between. Germline V gene sequence: CDR1 SGHVS, CDR2 FQNEAQ. This CDR3 is CASSAGWRWDSYNEQFF. Here the CDR3 DNA reads TGTGCCAGCAGCGCGGGCTGGCGGTGGGACTCCTACAATGAGCAGTTCTTC.

V gene TRBV18 combines with J gene TRBJ1-5; D gene uncertain. Germline values: CDR1 KGHSH, CDR2 LQKENI. This CDR3 is built from 13 residues. The V and J ends lost 3 bases and 3 bases respectively, with 6 bases between them. DNA of the CDR3: TGTGCCAGCTCACCCCGGGACAATCAGCCCCAGCATTTT. Translating it yields CASSPRDNQPQHF. The full variable domain, rest sourced from reference TRBV18 and TRBJ1-5, is NAGVMQNPRHLVRRRGQEARLRCSPMKGHSHVYWYRQLPEEGLKFMVYLQKENIIDESGMPKERFSAEFPKEGPSILRIQQVVRGDSAAYFCASSPRDNQPQHFGDGTRLSIL.

The chain couples TRBV25-1 to TRBJ1-1; tentatively, D is TRBD1 (6 bases). Deletions cut 7 bases from V and 4 bases from J, with 13 bases between. The CDR3 covers 13 residues. The germline CDR1 and CDR2 sequences are MGHDK and SYGVNS. CDR3 in amino acids: CASKRGGGTEAFF. Here the CDR3 DNA reads TGTGCCAGCAAAAGGGGAGGGGGCACTGAAGCTTTCTTT.

The chain is built from TRBV2 and TRBJ2-1; 7 nucleotides align to TRBD2. The CDR3 runs to 16 residues. The V gene end was trimmed by 5 bases and the J gene end by 2 bases; junction bases not matched to a gene: 9. The V gene's germline CDR1 is SNHLY and CDR2 FYNNEI. CDR3 sequence: CASSSRLAAAYNEQFF. In DNA, the CDR3 is TGTGCCAGCAGTTCCCGACTAGCAGCCGCCTACAATGAGCAGTTCTTC.